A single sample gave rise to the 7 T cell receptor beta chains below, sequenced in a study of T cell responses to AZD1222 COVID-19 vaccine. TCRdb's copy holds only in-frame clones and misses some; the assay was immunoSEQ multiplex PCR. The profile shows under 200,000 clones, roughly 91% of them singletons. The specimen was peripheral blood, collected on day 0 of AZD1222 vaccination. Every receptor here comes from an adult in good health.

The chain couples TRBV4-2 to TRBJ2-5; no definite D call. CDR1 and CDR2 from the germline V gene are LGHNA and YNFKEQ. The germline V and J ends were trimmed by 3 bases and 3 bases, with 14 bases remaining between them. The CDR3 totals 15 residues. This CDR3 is CASSQLDVGEETQYF. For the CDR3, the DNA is TGTGCCAGCAGCCAGCTCGATGTAGGAGAAGAGACCCAGTACTTC.

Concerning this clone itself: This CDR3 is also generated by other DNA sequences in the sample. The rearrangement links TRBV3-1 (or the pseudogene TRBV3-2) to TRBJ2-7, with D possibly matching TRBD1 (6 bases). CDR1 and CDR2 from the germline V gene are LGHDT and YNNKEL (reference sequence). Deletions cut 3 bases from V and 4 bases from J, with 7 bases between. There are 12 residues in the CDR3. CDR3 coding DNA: TGTGCCAGCAGCCAGGACAGATACGAGCAGTACTTC. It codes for CASSQDRYEQYF.

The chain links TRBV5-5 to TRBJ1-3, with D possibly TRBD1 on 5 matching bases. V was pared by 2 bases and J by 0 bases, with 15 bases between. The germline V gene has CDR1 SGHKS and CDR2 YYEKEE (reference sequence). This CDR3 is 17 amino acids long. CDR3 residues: CASSFAAGRISGNTIYF. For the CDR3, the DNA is TGTGCCAGCAGCTTCGCCGCGGGACGGATCTCTGGAAACACCATATATTTT.

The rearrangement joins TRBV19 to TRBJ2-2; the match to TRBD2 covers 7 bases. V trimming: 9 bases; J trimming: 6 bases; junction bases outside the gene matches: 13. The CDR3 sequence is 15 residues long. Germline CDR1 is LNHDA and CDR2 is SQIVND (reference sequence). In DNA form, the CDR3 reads TGTGCCAGCTCAACCCGAGTGGGGGGGGCCGGGGAGCTGTTTTTT. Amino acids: CASSTRVGGAGELFF. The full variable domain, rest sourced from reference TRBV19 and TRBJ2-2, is DGGITQSPKYLFRKEGQNVTLSCEQNLNHDAMYWYRQDPGQGLRLIYYSQIVNDFQKGDIAEGYSVSREKKESFPLTVTSAQKNPTAFYLCASSTRVGGAGELFFGEGSRLTVL.

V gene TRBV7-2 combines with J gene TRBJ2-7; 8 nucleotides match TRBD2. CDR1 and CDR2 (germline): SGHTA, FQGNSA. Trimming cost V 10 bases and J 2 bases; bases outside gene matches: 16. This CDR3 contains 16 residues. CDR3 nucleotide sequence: TGTGCCACAAGAATGCCGGGGGGGGAAACTCCCTACGAGCAGTACTTC. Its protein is CATRMPGGETPYEQYF.

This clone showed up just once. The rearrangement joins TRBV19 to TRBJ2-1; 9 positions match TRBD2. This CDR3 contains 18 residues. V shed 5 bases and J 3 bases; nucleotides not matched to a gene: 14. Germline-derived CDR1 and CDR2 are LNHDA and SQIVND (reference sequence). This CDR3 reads CASSYRPGLALLYNEQFF. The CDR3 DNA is TGTGCCAGTAGTTACCGGCCGGGACTAGCCCTCCTCTACAATGAGCAGTTCTTC.

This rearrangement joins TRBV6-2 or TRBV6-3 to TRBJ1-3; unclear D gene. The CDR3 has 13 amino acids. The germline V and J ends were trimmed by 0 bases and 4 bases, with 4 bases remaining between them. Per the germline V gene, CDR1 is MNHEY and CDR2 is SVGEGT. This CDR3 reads CASSYSTGNTIYF. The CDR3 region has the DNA TGTGCCAGCAGTTACTCGACCGGAAACACCATATATTTT.